These T cell receptor beta chains were read from a single sample in a study of response to subunit inactivated influenza vaccine. MiXCR, applied by TCRdb to the RT-PCR reads, yields one record per CDR3 protein. The repertoire holds around 540,000 distinct CDR3 sequences, 12% seen once, with roughly a tenth in the top ten. The specimen comprised PBMCs from blood, sampled on the day of vaccination. The receptor source for this set is a middle-aged man who received an inactivated influenza vaccine. CDR3s include the opening cysteine and the closing phenylalanine or tryptophan. A D gene is named only where the DNA matches it firmly. Clone size is stated in some rows and not others, as once, few, many or a class when expanded.

j_call | clone_size | v_call | d_call | cdr3_nt | cdr3_aa
TRBJ1-3 | few | TRBV7-8 | TRBD1 | TGTGCCAGCAGCCGGACAGGGGGGACCTTTTCCTCTGGAAACACCATATATTTT | CASSRTGGTFSSGNTIYF
TRBJ2-4 | many | TRBV6-2/TRBV6-3 | TRBD1 | TGTGCCAGCAGGAGGGGACAGTCTTTAGCCAAAAACATTCAGTACTTC | CASRRGQSLAKNIQYF
TRBJ1-5 | many | TRBV7-9 | TRBD1 | TGTGCCAGCAGCATTGGACAGGGGGCAAGTCAGCCCCAGCATTTT | CASSIGQGASQPQHF
TRBJ2-3 | few | TRBV20-1 | . | TGCAGTGCTAGAGATAAATCGGGATTAAGCACAGATACGCAGTATTTT | CSARDKSGLSTDTQYF
TRBJ2-6 | many | TRBV27 | . | TGTGCCAGCAGTTTATTAGGATCTGGGGCCAACGTCCTGACTTTC | CASSLLGSGANVLTF
TRBJ2-7 | many | TRBV12-3/TRBV12-4 | TRBD2 | TGTGCCAGCAGTCCTCCGGGACTAGCGGAGGGCTACGAGCAGTACTTC | CASSPPGLAEGYEQYF
TRBJ1-3 | . | TRBV27 | . | TGTGCCAGCAGTCGTAGGGGAGTAGTGGGGAACACCATATATTTT | CASSRRGVVGNTIYF
TRBJ1-4 | . | TRBV12-3/TRBV12-4 | TRBD1 | TGTGCCAGCAGCAAGACAGGGGTCCATGAAAAACTGTTTTTT | CASSKTGVHEKLFF
TRBJ1-2 | . | TRBV29-1 | . | TGCAGCGTTGGACAGGATGATGGCTACACCTTC | CSVGQDDGYTF
TRBJ2-2 | many | TRBV20-1 | TRBD2 | TGCGCTTGGGGCGGGAGGGCCCTTGACACCGGGGAGCTGTTTTTT | CAWGGRALDTGELFF
TRBJ2-7 | many | TRBV14 | TRBD1 | TGTGCCAGCAGTCCCCGGGACAGGGACTACGAGCAGTACTTC | CASSPRDRDYEQYF
TRBJ2-1 | many | TRBV29-1 | TRBD2 | TGCAGCGTTGAACGAGCGGGAGGTTACGATGAGCAGTTCTTC | CSVERAGGYDEQFF
TRBJ1-2 | . | TRBV20-1 | . | TGCAGTGCTAGAGGAATTTTTCGGGGAATCTATGGCTACACCTTC | CSARGIFRGIYGYTF
TRBJ2-5 | many | TRBV12-3/TRBV12-4 | TRBD2 | TGTGCCAGCAGTTTAGGTCTTAGGGGACTAGCGGATCCCTGGGGAGAGACCCAGTACTTC | CASSLGLRGLADPWGETQYF
TRBJ1-5 | few | TRBV6-2/TRBV6-3 | . | TGTGCCAGCAGTTACAGAGACAGAAATCAGCCCCAGCATTTT | CASSYRDRNQPQHF
TRBJ2-3 | . | TRBV7-2 | . | TGTGCCAGCAGCTTAGTGGCAGTCACAGATACGCAGTATTTT | CASSLVAVTDTQYF
TRBJ2-2 | . | TRBV4-3 | TRBD2 | TGCGCCAGCAGCCAAGGTGTCGGGGGGAGCACCGGGGAGCTGTTTTTT | CASSQGVGGSTGELFF
TRBJ2-7 | . | TRBV27 | TRBD1 | TGTGCCAGCAGTTTAAAGACAGGGGAAGGCGAGCAGTACTTC | CASSLKTGEGEQYF
TRBJ2-7 | few | TRBV7-8 | . | TGTGCCAGCAGCTTAGCGCTGGTGGGGAAAGAGACCTACGAGCAGTACTTC | CASSLALVGKETYEQYF
TRBJ1-1 | . | TRBV5-1 | TRBD1 | TGCGCCAGCAGACAGGGGGCAATCACTGAAGCTTTCTTT | CASRQGAITEAFF
TRBJ2-3 | few | TRBV7-2 | . | TGTGCCAGCAGCCCTCAACCTCAGGATACGCAGTATTTT | CASSPQPQDTQYF
TRBJ1-1 | few | TRBV6-5 | . | TGTGCCAGCGGGTACACCGGAGTGAACACTGAAGCTTTCTTT | CASGYTGVNTEAFF
TRBJ2-2 | few | TRBV7-2 | TRBD1 | TGTGCCAGCACCACAACCGGGACAGGGAGCGGCGGGGAGCTGTTTTTT | CASTTTGTGSGGELFF
TRBJ1-1 | few | TRBV5-5 | . | TGTGCCAGCAGCCGAAGACAGACCCACACTGAAGCTTTCTTT | CASSRRQTHTEAFF
TRBJ2-5 | . | TRBV20-1 | TRBD2 | TGCAGTGCAGACGCCTCTAGCGGGAGGGGTGAGACCCAGTACTTC | CSADASSGRGETQYF
TRBJ1-4 | few | TRBV4-3 | . | TGCGCCAGCAGCCAAGCTTGGGGGGGCTTAGAAAAACTGTTTTTT | CASSQAWGGLEKLFF
TRBJ2-3 | few | TRBV6-4 | . | TGTGCCAGCAGTGAACAGGCAGAGACTAGCACAGATACGCAGTATTTT | CASSEQAETSTDTQYF
TRBJ2-1 | . | TRBV7-9 | TRBD2 | TGTGCCAGCAGCTTGCGGGAGGTCGCGGGGTTTGAGCAGTTCTTC | CASSLREVAGFEQFF
TRBJ2-3 | . | TRBV5-1 | . | TGCGCCAGCAGCATGGTCCTAACCGGGGGTCCTAGCACAGATACGCAGTATTTT | CASSMVLTGGPSTDTQYF
TRBJ2-7 | many | TRBV5-1 | . | TGCGCCAGCAGCTTGGGGTCATACGAGTACTTC | CASSLGSYEYF
TRBJ2-5 | few | TRBV12-3/TRBV12-4 | . | TGTGCCAGCAGTTTTTTCGCCCCATTTTCCCCCCTTGGGGTTACCCAACTGGAGACCCAGTACTTC | CASSFFAPFSPLGVTQLETQYF
TRBJ2-1 | . | TRBV19 | . | TGTGCCAGTAGTATAGTGGGGTTGGGAAGAAATGAGCAGTTCTTC | CASSIVGLGRNEQFF
TRBJ2-1 | . | TRBV25-1 | TRBD2 | TGTGCCAGCAGTGAATTAGGTCGGGGGGGCCTCAATGAGCAGTTCTTC | CASSELGRGGLNEQFF
TRBJ2-2 | . | TRBV15 | TRBD2 | TGTGCCACCAGCAGGGCGGGGGGGCAAGGCGGGGAGCTGTTTTTT | CATSRAGGQGGELFF
TRBJ2-1 | . | TRBV18 | . | TGTGCCAGCTCACCACTCGGGAGCGACTACAATGAGCAGTTCTTC | CASSPLGSDYNEQFF
TRBJ2-5 | . | TRBV11-2 | TRBD1 | TGTGCCAGCAGCAAACGGACAGGGGGCGTATTTGGATTGGAGACCCAGTACTTC | CASSKRTGGVFGLETQYF
TRBJ2-3 | few | TRBV6-2/TRBV6-3 | . | TGTGCCAGCAGTTACTCGATTAGGGAGGCCACAGATACGCAGTATTTT | CASSYSIREATDTQYF
TRBJ2-1 | few | TRBV11-2 | . | TGTGCCAGCATCCTCGGCGTCATGTCTAATGAGCAGTTCTTC | CASILGVMSNEQFF
TRBJ2-1 | . | TRBV12-3/TRBV12-4 | TRBD2 | TGTGCCAGCAGTGTCGGGACTAGCGGGCTCGGCGGGTTCTTC | CASSVGTSGLGGFF
TRBJ2-1 | . | TRBV29-1 | TRBD2 | TGCAGCGACGGACTAGCGGGAGACAATGAGCAGTTCTTC | CSDGLAGDNEQFF
TRBJ2-2 | many | TRBV7-6 | . | TGTGCCAGCAGCCACTACACCGGGGAGCTGTTTTTT | CASSHYTGELFF
TRBJ2-4 | few | TRBV2 | . | TGTGCCAGCAGAGCAACGGCCAAAAACATTCAGTACTTC | CASRATAKNIQYF